These T cell receptor beta chains were read from a single sample in a study of cytotoxic CD8 clonotypes in ibrutinib-treated CLL. Data came from immunoSEQ multiplex PCR; TCRdb stores just in-frame clones and leaves some out. The table shows around 160,000 clones, with roughly 90% occurring only once. Specimen: PBMCs, collected at disease progression, from a patient treated with ibrutinib. The receptors shown here come from a human donor with chronic lymphocytic leukemia. CDR3s include the opening cysteine and the closing phenylalanine or tryptophan. Fields, in order: J gene, V gene, D gene, clone size, CDR3 DNA, CDR3 protein. The D gene is left open where the match is weak. The size field is filled for only some rows; it gives once, few, many or a size class.

J gene: TRBJ2-1; V gene: TRBV20-1; D gene: NA; clone size: few; CDR3 DNA: TGCAGTGTCGCAACCAGGGGAGCGGGATTCTTC; CDR3 protein: CSVATRGAGFF
J gene: TRBJ1-3; V gene: TRBV27; D gene: NA; clone size: NA; CDR3 DNA: TGTGCCAGCAGTTTATCGCACGGCCTCTCTGGAAACACCATATATTTT; CDR3 protein: CASSLSHGLSGNTIYF
J gene: TRBJ2-1; V gene: TRBV14; D gene: TRBD2; clone size: few; CDR3 DNA: TGTGCCAGCAGCCCAAGCCTCAGGACTAGCGGGAGGGCCTTGTGGAATGAGCAGTTCTTC; CDR3 protein: CASSPSLRTSGRALWNEQFF
J gene: TRBJ1-2; V gene: TRBV19; D gene: TRBD1; clone size: NA; CDR3 DNA: TGTGCCAGTAGTATGCGACAGGGGGCTGGTGGGGGTGGCTACACCTTC; CDR3 protein: CASSMRQGAGGGGYTF
J gene: TRBJ1-4; V gene: TRBV19; D gene: NA; clone size: NA; CDR3 DNA: TGTGCCAGTAGTACATCCAGGGCGTTTGGGAAACTGTTTTTT; CDR3 protein: CASSTSRAFGKLFF
J gene: TRBJ2-3; V gene: TRBV5-1; D gene: NA; clone size: NA; CDR3 DNA: TGCGCCAGCAGCTTGGTAGGGAGCACAGATACGCAGTATTTT; CDR3 protein: CASSLVGSTDTQYF
J gene: TRBJ2-1; V gene: TRBV13; D gene: TRBD1; clone size: NA; CDR3 DNA: TGTGCCAGCAGCTCCTCGAAGGACAGGAGCCTCTACAATGAGCAGTTCTTC; CDR3 protein: CASSSSKDRSLYNEQFF
J gene: TRBJ2-5; V gene: TRBV29-1; D gene: NA; clone size: NA; CDR3 DNA: TGCAGCGTATCGCCTCTTGGAGAGACCCAGTACTTC; CDR3 protein: CSVSPLGETQYF
J gene: TRBJ2-3; V gene: TRBV4-1; D gene: NA; clone size: NA; CDR3 DNA: TGCGCCAGCAGCCAAGATGGTTCAGGGTTTGCAGATACGCAGTATTTT; CDR3 protein: CASSQDGSGFADTQYF
J gene: TRBJ2-7; V gene: TRBV12-5; D gene: NA; clone size: few; CDR3 DNA: TGTGCTAGTGGGGGCGATATTTACGAGCAGTACTTC; CDR3 protein: CASGGDIYEQYF
J gene: TRBJ1-5; V gene: TRBV6-1; D gene: NA; clone size: few; CDR3 DNA: TGTGCCAGCAGTGTACGGGACAGCAATCAGCCCCAGCATTTT; CDR3 protein: CASSVRDSNQPQHF
J gene: TRBJ2-7; V gene: TRBV19; D gene: NA; clone size: NA; CDR3 DNA: TGTGCCGCAGGACCTACCTACGAGCAGTACTTC; CDR3 protein: CAAGPTYEQYF
J gene: TRBJ1-1; V gene: TRBV11-3; D gene: NA; clone size: NA; CDR3 DNA: TGTGCCAGCAGCTCCACAGGGGAAGCTTTCTTT; CDR3 protein: CASSSTGEAFF
J gene: TRBJ1-5; V gene: TRBV4-1; D gene: NA; clone size: NA; CDR3 DNA: TGCGCCAGCAGCCAAGGAGGCCGGCCCGTCAATCAGCCCCAGCATTTT; CDR3 protein: CASSQGGRPVNQPQHF
J gene: TRBJ2-7; V gene: TRBV28; D gene: TRBD2; clone size: NA; CDR3 DNA: TGTGCCAGCAGTGTAAGCGGGAGTGTTTACGAGCAGTACTTC; CDR3 protein: CASSVSGSVYEQYF
J gene: TRBJ1-5; V gene: TRBV18; D gene: NA; clone size: NA; CDR3 DNA: TGTGCCAGCTCGCAGGGTAATAGCAATCAGCCCCAGCATTTT; CDR3 protein: CASSQGNSNQPQHF
J gene: TRBJ2-7; V gene: TRBV11-2; D gene: NA; clone size: NA; CDR3 DNA: TGTGCCAGCAGTGCCTCCGGATACGAGCAGTACTTC; CDR3 protein: CASSASGYEQYF
J gene: TRBJ2-5; V gene: TRBV19; D gene: NA; clone size: NA; CDR3 DNA: TGTGCCAGTAGTATTGCAGCCAGAGGGGAGACCCAGTACTTC; CDR3 protein: CASSIAARGETQYF
J gene: TRBJ2-7; V gene: TRBV10-3; D gene: NA; clone size: once; CDR3 DNA: TGTGCCATCAGTTCAACTAGTTATGAGCAGTACTTC; CDR3 protein: CAISSTSYEQYF
J gene: TRBJ2-7; V gene: TRBV13; D gene: TRBD2; clone size: NA; CDR3 DNA: TGTGCCAGCAGCCCCGGGACTAGCGGAACCTCCATAAGGTACGAGCAGTACTTC; CDR3 protein: CASSPGTSGTSIRYEQYF
J gene: TRBJ1-1; V gene: TRBV9; D gene: NA; clone size: few; CDR3 DNA: TGTGCCAGCAGCGCGGACGTCAGGGCGTACGGCACTGAAGCTTTCTTT; CDR3 protein: CASSADVRAYGTEAFF
J gene: TRBJ1-2; V gene: TRBV9; D gene: NA; clone size: once; CDR3 DNA: TGTGCCAGCAGCGTAGATTCAGGGGTGGATGGCTACACCTTC; CDR3 protein: CASSVDSGVDGYTF
J gene: TRBJ2-7; V gene: TRBV28; D gene: TRBD2; clone size: NA; CDR3 DNA: TGTGCCAGCAGTTCCGTGTGGGGAGGGTACGAGCAGTACTTC; CDR3 protein: CASSSVWGGYEQYF
J gene: TRBJ2-1; V gene: TRBV9; D gene: TRBD2; clone size: NA; CDR3 DNA: TGTGCCAGCAGCGCCCCCGAAGCGGGAGAATACTACAATGAGCAGTTCTTC; CDR3 protein: CASSAPEAGEYYNEQFF
J gene: TRBJ2-1; V gene: TRBV9; D gene: NA; clone size: NA; CDR3 DNA: TGTGCCAGCAGCCCTCGGGACGGGGGCTATGAGCAGTTCTTC; CDR3 protein: CASSPRDGGYEQFF
J gene: TRBJ2-3; V gene: TRBV6-6; D gene: TRBD2; clone size: NA; CDR3 DNA: TGTGCCAGCAGTTATCTAGCGGGAAATGGTGCAGATACGCAGTATTTT; CDR3 protein: CASSYLAGNGADTQYF
J gene: TRBJ2-6; V gene: TRBV5-1; D gene: TRBD1; clone size: NA; CDR3 DNA: TGCGCCAGCAGCTTGTTATGGGGGACAGGGACCCAATTCTCTGGGGCCAACGTCCTGACTTTC; CDR3 protein: CASSLLWGTGTQFSGANVLTF
J gene: TRBJ2-7; V gene: TRBV5-5; D gene: TRBD1; clone size: NA; CDR3 DNA: TGTGCCAGCAGCTTGGGGGGACAGGGCGGCGAGCAGTACTTC; CDR3 protein: CASSLGGQGGEQYF
J gene: TRBJ1-1; V gene: TRBV5-8; D gene: TRBD1; clone size: NA; CDR3 DNA: TGTGCCAGCAGCTGGGGACAGATCCTGAACACTGAAGCTTTCTTT; CDR3 protein: CASSWGQILNTEAFF
J gene: TRBJ2-5; V gene: TRBV7-2; D gene: TRBD1; clone size: once; CDR3 DNA: TGTGCCAGCAGCTCGGACAGGGGGCGCGGGGAGACCCAGTACTTC; CDR3 protein: CASSSDRGRGETQYF
J gene: TRBJ1-2; V gene: TRBV4-2; D gene: NA; clone size: NA; CDR3 DNA: TGTGCCAGCAGCCAAGACGAATTGGGGGCTCTCAACTATGGCTACACCTTC; CDR3 protein: CASSQDELGALNYGYTF
J gene: TRBJ2-1; V gene: TRBV10-3; D gene: TRBD2; clone size: NA; CDR3 DNA: TGTGCCATCAGTGAACTAGCGGGAGGTATCTCCTACAATGAGCAGTTCTTC; CDR3 protein: CAISELAGGISYNEQFF
J gene: TRBJ1-4; V gene: TRBV4-3; D gene: TRBD1; clone size: NA; CDR3 DNA: TGCGCCAGCAGCCAACGACAGGGGTTAACTAATGAAAAACTGTTTTTT; CDR3 protein: CASSQRQGLTNEKLFF
J gene: TRBJ2-1; V gene: TRBV4-2; D gene: TRBD2; clone size: NA; CDR3 DNA: TGTGCCAGCAGTTCCGAGTCCTGGTCTAGCGGGAACAATGAGCAGTTCTTC; CDR3 protein: CASSSESWSSGNNEQFF
J gene: TRBJ2-7; V gene: TRBV9; D gene: TRBD1; clone size: NA; CDR3 DNA: TGTGCCAGCAGCACAGGGGGCGCGGGCGAGCAGTACTTC; CDR3 protein: CASSTGGAGEQYF
J gene: TRBJ1-1; V gene: TRBV5-1; D gene: TRBD1; clone size: NA; CDR3 DNA: TGCGCCAGCAGCTACCGGGACAGGTATAAGGTGAACACTGAAGCTTTCTTT; CDR3 protein: CASSYRDRYKVNTEAFF
J gene: TRBJ1-5; V gene: TRBV5-6; D gene: NA; clone size: once; CDR3 DNA: TGTGCCAGCAGCTTTGGCTCGGTGGGACGGGTGGATATGCCCCAGCATTTT; CDR3 protein: CASSFGSVGRVDMPQHF
J gene: TRBJ2-1; V gene: TRBV6-1; D gene: TRBD2; clone size: NA; CDR3 DNA: TGTGCCAGCAGGGAAGCGGGAGGAATTTTCAATGAGCAGTTCTTC; CDR3 protein: CASREAGGIFNEQFF
J gene: TRBJ2-1; V gene: TRBV11-3; D gene: TRBD2; clone size: NA; CDR3 DNA: TGTGCCAGCAGCGGGACTAGCCCCTACAATGAGCAGTTCTTC; CDR3 protein: CASSGTSPYNEQFF
J gene: TRBJ2-5; V gene: TRBV5-1; D gene: NA; clone size: NA; CDR3 DNA: TGCGCCAGCAGCTCGTCGTGGGCGGGACTCCAAGAGACCCAGTACTTC; CDR3 protein: CASSSSWAGLQETQYF